This T cell receptor beta chain derives from a study of patients and donors after allogeneic stem cell transplantation (dated by TCRdb to 2018 to 2020). The CDR3 sequence holds 15 residues, the cysteine and phenylalanine included. This entry keeps only the CDR3 DNA: 45 bases, framed from base 1. The junction shows trimming of 5 bases on V and 2 bases on J, plus 12 bases between the germline ends. The germline V gene (reference sequence) specifies LNHNV as CDR1 and YYDKDF as CDR2. Library prep was done by RT-PCR. The instrument given in TCRdb is NextSeq 550. TCRdb trimmed the raw reads at Q25, called clones with MiXCR and kept productive beta chains. All rows with the same CDR3 protein become a single entry with the most common DNA and genes. Within this sample are over 350,000 distinct CDR3 sequences, with around 15% of them counted one time only. The ten biggest clones cover 7% to 7.5% of the sample.

A remark on this clonotype: Its antigen is unknown. The record has no base qualities; no much larger clone is one base away.

What was sequenced was blood, either unsorted or a sorted T cell fraction (not recorded which). The chain links TRBV15 with TRBJ2-2, with TRBD1 tentatively as D gene (5 bases match). The origin of this receptor is a human donor who was either an allogeneic HSCT recipient or a stem cell or donor lymphocyte infusion donor (not recorded which). It is not recorded whose cells these are; they may come from a transplant donor. The nucleotides read TGTGCCACCAGCGCCCCCAGGGCCAACACCGGGGAGCTGTTTTTT. Its protein product is CATSAPRANTGELFF.